The 16 T cell receptor beta chains reported below all come from one sample, sequenced in a study of beta chain features in type 1 diabetes. Study-wide results and limits: For Type 1 diabetes patients, all four CD4+ subsets carried TCRB CDR3s that were moderately but significantly shorter.

Expressed TCRB transcripts were sequenced, since all the RNA that had been isolated was reverse transcribed. Sequenced by immunoSEQ multiplex PCR; TCRdb stores in-frame clones only, minus some. The data contain 640,000 or so clones, about an eighth of them singletons. Which antigens these TCRs recognize remains unknown. Sequencing was done on a sample of naive CD4+ T cells from blood. These receptors all come from a man aged 18 to 29 with type 1 diabetes.

The chain has TRBV30 and TRBJ2-7; TRBD1 matches at 8 bases. This CDR3 is 14 amino acids long. Unmatched junction bases numbered 7, after V lost 5 bases and J lost 1 base. Germline CDR1 is GTSNPN and CDR2 is SVGIG (reference sequence). CDR3 region: CAWQTGTGSYEQYF. The CDR3 region has the DNA TGTGCCTGGCAAACCGGGACAGGATCCTACGAGCAGTACTTC.

This rearrangement joins TRBV28 to TRBJ1-3, with a possible D match to TRBD1 (6 bases). V lost 5 bases and J lost 2, with 13 bases in between. The CDR3 sequence is 15 residues long. Germline lookup yields CDR1 MDHEN and CDR2 SYDVKM. The CDR3 region has the DNA TGTGCCAGCAGTATGGACAGTGCCGCTGGAAACACCATATATTTT. It translates to CASSMDSAAGNTIYF.

This clone was found a few times. V usage is TRBV30 and J usage is TRBJ1-1, with D unresolved. The germline CDR1 and CDR2 sequences are GTSNPN and SVGIG (reference sequence). Trimming took 8 bases from V and 5 from J, leaving 12 bases between them. The CDR3 contains 11 residues. Here the CDR3 DNA reads TGTGCCGGCTGGATGGAGACTGAAGCTTTCTTT. Translated, it gives CAGWMETEAFF. Complete variable domain (other parts from reference TRBV30 and TRBJ1-1): SQTIHQWPATLVQPVGSPLSLECTVEGTSNPNLYWYRQAAGRGLQLLFYSVGIGQISSEVPQNLSASRPQDRQFILSSKKLLLSDSGFYLCAGWMETEAFFGQGTRLTVV.

The chain is built from TRBV7-2 and TRBJ1-6; D may be TRBD1 (5 bases). The ends were cut back, 1 base at V and 8 bases at J, with 12 bases in the middle. Germline assignment: CDR1 SGHTA and CDR2 FQGNSA. This CDR3 spans 15 amino acids. The CDR3 spells CASSLVWGGDSPLHF. The CDR3 DNA reads as TGTGCCAGCAGCTTAGTCTGGGGGGGAGATTCACCCCTCCACTTT.

In this sample, this clone turned up a few times. The chain uses TRBV27 and TRBJ2-5, with D perhaps matching TRBD2 (5 bases). V was clipped by 3 bases and J by 3 bases, with 17 bases between them. CDR3 length equals 16 residues. Germline CDR1 is MNHEY and CDR2 is SMNVEV (reference sequence). In DNA, the CDR3 is TGTGCCAGCAGTTTTTCCCCCGATCGGGGTGAAGAGACCCAGTACTTC. Translated, it gives CASSFSPDRGEETQYF.

The rearrangement joins TRBV6-5 to TRBJ1-1; TRBD1 agrees at 9 bases. Germline V CDR1 and CDR2: MNHEY, SVGAGI. Trimming took 4 bases from V and 0 from J; bases not matched to a gene: 3. CDR3 size: 15 residues. The chain's CDR3 is CASSSWDRVNTEAFF. The CDR3 coding sequence is TGTGCCAGCAGTTCATGGGACAGGGTGAACACTGAAGCTTTCTTT.

V gene TRBV14 combines with J gene TRBJ1-1; D gene uncertain. This CDR3 region has 14 residues. Trimming took off 0 bases at V and 5 bases at J, with 10 bases between the two ends. Germline assignment: CDR1 SGHDN and CDR2 FVKESK. The CDR3 DNA reads TGTGCCAGCAGCCAAGATCTGGTAGGGACTGAAGCTTTCTTT. It translates to CASSQDLVGTEAFF.

In this sample, this clone turned up a few times. Other DNA variants within this sample encode the same CDR3. The rearrangement uses TRBV6-5 and TRBJ1-5; 8 bases agree with TRBD1. Germline V CDR1 and CDR2: MNHEY, SVGAGI. V dropped 6 bases and J dropped 3; count of bases not matched to a gene: 4. The CDR3 contains 14 residues. The CDR3 region is CASSRTGFNQPQHF. In nucleotides, the CDR3 is TGTGCCAGCAGCAGGACAGGGTTCAATCAGCCCCAGCATTTT.

The gene calls are TRBV15 and TRBJ2-4, with D possibly matching TRBD2 (6 bases). Trimming removed 8 bases at V and 1 base at J, with 15 bases between. Per germline, CDR1 LNHNV and CDR2 YYDKDF (reference sequence). The CDR3 sequence is 15 residues long. In DNA, the CDR3 is TGTGCCACCCTGCGGAGGGTGGAGGCCAAAAACATTCAGTACTTC. Translated, it gives CATLRRVEAKNIQYF.

The J gene is TRBJ2-2, the V gene TRBV7-2, with D hard to call. Germline CDR1 SGHTA, CDR2 FQGNSA. The CDR3 runs 14 residues. The germline V and J ends were trimmed by 1 base and 6 bases, with 9 bases remaining between them. The CDR3: CASSLVLPAGELFF. The DNA of the CDR3 is TGTGCCAGCAGCTTAGTTTTGCCAGCCGGGGAGCTGTTTTTT.

This rearrangement joins TRBV30 to TRBJ1-1; D uncertain. There are 13 residues in the CDR3. Germline V gene data show CDR1 as GTSNPN and CDR2 as SVGIG (reference sequence). CDR3 sequence reads: CANDRTVNTEAFF. The CDR3 region has the DNA TGTGCTAACGACCGGACGGTTAACACTGAAGCTTTCTTT.

This clone was observed a handful of times. V is TRBV6-1 and J is TRBJ1-2; TRBD1 is a possible D gene (6 bases). V dropped 5 bases and J dropped 12 bases, with 16 bases sitting between them. The germline V gene has CDR1 MNHNS and CDR2 SASEGT. CDR3 length: 12 residues. CDR3 in amino acids: CASSLGGVLDTF. In DNA, the CDR3 is TGTGCCAGCAGTCTAGGGGGGGTCCTGGACACCTTC.

This clone occurred a few times. The gene calls are TRBV6-4 and TRBJ1-5, with D perhaps TRBD1 (5 bases). The CDR3 sequence is 15 residues long. The germline CDR1 and CDR2 sequences are MRHNA and SNTAGT. V was shortened by 0 bases and J by 9 bases, with 15 bases between the two germline ends. The CDR3 bases are TGTGCCAGCAGTGACTCCAGGGACCCCCTTTCGCCCCAGCATTTT. As protein: CASSDSRDPLSPQHF.

The CDR3 here is CASSVIGGDSTDTQYF. Written as DNA, the CDR3 is TGTGCCAGCAGCGTAATCGGGGGCGATAGCACAGATACGCAGTATTTT. V and J are TRBV9 and TRBJ2-3; D tentatively reads TRBD1 or TRBD2 (6 bases each). Germline V gene lookup returns CDR1 SGDLS and CDR2 YYNGEE. This CDR3 has 16 amino acids. The V gene lost 1 base and the J gene lost 0 bases, with 12 bases spanning the gap.

This clone was detected a few times. CDR3 residues: CAWTRQGINTEAFF. CDR3 sequence (DNA): TGTGCCTGGACCCGACAGGGTATAAACACTGAAGCTTTCTTT. The chain recombines TRBV30 with TRBJ1-1; TRBD1 matches at 7 bases. V shed 4 bases and J 2 bases; nucleotides not matched to a gene: 7. The CDR3 has 14 amino acids. The germline CDR1 and CDR2 sequences are GTSNPN and SVGIG (reference sequence).

This chain uses TRBV29-1 with TRBJ2-2; 7 bases align to TRBD2. This CDR3 is built from 16 residues. The junction had 7 bases not matched to a gene; V was cut back by 2 bases and J by 1 base. CDR1 SQVTM and CDR2 ANQGSEA come from the germline V gene. CDR3 sequence reads: CSVERGLAENTGELFF. DNA of the CDR3: TGCAGCGTTGAACGGGGTCTAGCGGAGAACACCGGGGAGCTGTTTTTT.